The 25 T cell receptor beta chains presented below share a single source sample, sequenced in a study of cytomegalovirus exposure and HLA in healthy donors. The PCR was carried out with 60 Vbeta primers and 13 Jbeta primers. The protocol was immunoSEQ multiplex PCR, while the TCRdb copy is restricted to in-frame clones and leaves out a portion. The sample yields approximately 160,000 clones, roughly two thirds seen once. The material sequenced was PBMCs. All receptors derive from a woman aged 18-29 years in good health and CMV-seropositive.

V and J are TRBV5-1 and TRBJ1-1; perhaps TRBD1 as D (5 bases). Trimming removed 2 bases at V and 0 bases at J, with 5 bases between. This CDR3 is 13 amino acids long. From germline, CDR1 is SGHRS and CDR2 YFSETQ. The CDR3 reads CASSLGVNTEAFF. DNA for the CDR3: TGCGCCAGCAGCTTAGGGGTGAACACTGAAGCTTTCTTT.

The chain has TRBV29-1 and TRBJ1-1; D might be TRBD1 (5 bases). The V end was cut by 4 bases, the J end by 6 bases, with 24 bases between. CDR1 is SQVTM and CDR2 is ANQGSEA in the germline V gene. The CDR3 is made up of 16 amino acids. The CDR3: CSVVDSSRLTVPEAFF. The CDR3 bases are TGCAGCGTTGTAGACAGTTCCAGGTTGACGGTCCCTGAAGCTTTCTTT.

This chain connects TRBV27 to TRBJ2-5; D call uncertain. The DNA end favors TRBJ2-7, so the J call may be wrong. The V gene's germline CDR1 is MNHEY and CDR2 SMNVEV (reference sequence). There are 13 residues in the CDR3. The CDR3 coding sequence is TGTGCCAGCAGTTTGTCGCCCTCCTACGAGCAGTACTTC. Protein sequence: CASSLSPSYEQYF.

The chain employs TRBV10-1 and TRBJ2-3; the D gene is possibly TRBD2 (6 bases). CDR3 length: 16 amino acids. Germline lookup yields CDR1 WNHNN and CDR2 SYGVQD (reference sequence). V lost 5 bases and J 10 bases, leaving 25 bases between the germline ends. Written as DNA, the CDR3 is TGCGCCAGCAGTTGGGGACTTGCGGGTGAGGAGGGCGCGCAGTATTTT. Its protein product is CASSWGLAGEEGAQYF.

The rearrangement links TRBV6-4 to TRBJ1-2; unclear D gene. The CDR3 has 13 residues. Germline V gene sequence: CDR1 MRHNA, CDR2 SNTAGT. The V end was cut by 6 bases, the J end by 2 bases, with 10 bases between. The DNA for the CDR3 is TGTGCCAGCAGGGAGCTCGTAAACTATGGCTACACCTTC. Protein product: CASRELVNYGYTF.

This sequence joins TRBV11-2 and TRBJ2-1, with 11 nucleotides matching TRBD2. The CDR3 sequence is 15 residues long. Germline CDR1 reads SGHAT; CDR2 reads FQNNGV. The V and J ends lost 2 bases and 5 bases, in that order; junction bases with no gene match: 2. CDR3 DNA sequence: TGTGCCAGCAGCTTACTAGCGGGGGGCAACAATGAGCAGTTCTTC. It codes for CASSLLAGGNNEQFF.

The CDR3 here is CASSFPTTGALHF. CDR3 coding DNA: TGTGCCAGCAGCTTCCCGACCACCGGGGCCCTCCACTTT. This chain links TRBV7-2 with TRBJ1-6, with D unclear. V lost 3 bases to trimming and J lost 14 bases, with 14 bases between them. The CDR3 is 13 amino acids. Germline CDR1 SGHTA, CDR2 FQGNSA.

The V and J genes are TRBV7-8 and TRBJ2-2, with 11 positions matching TRBD1. Germline CDR1 reads SGHVS; CDR2 reads FQNEAQ. The CDR3 is 16 amino acids. After removal of 5 bases from V and 6 bases from J, the junction contained 8 bases not matched to a gene. CDR3 amino acids: CASSTPGQGGSGELFF. The CDR3 DNA reads as TGTGCCAGCAGCACACCGGGACAGGGGGGCTCCGGGGAGCTGTTTTTT.

Notes on this clone: Other DNA sequences within the sample encode an identical CDR3. V gene TRBV10-3 combines with J gene TRBJ1-1, with D perhaps matching TRBD1 (5 bases). V was clipped by 10 bases and J by 1 base, with 19 bases between them. The CDR3 consists of 15 residues. Germline V gene lookup returns CDR1 ENHRY and CDR2 SYGVKD. The chain's CDR3 is CATELSGLGNTEAFF. The CDR3 DNA is TGTGCCACCGAGCTCTCAGGGCTTGGGAACACTGAAGCTTTCTTT.

CDR3 sequence (DNA): TGTGCCAGCAGTTTATGGGGGACAGGGGGCACCGGGGAGCTGTTTTTT. Amino acids: CASSLWGTGGTGELFF. The rearrangement uses TRBV28 and TRBJ2-2, with 11 bases matching TRBD1. CDR3 size: 16 residues. With 0 bases clipped from V and 4 bases from J, the junction kept 1 base outside the gene matches. CDR1 MDHEN and CDR2 SYDVKM come from the germline V gene.

The genes are TRBV27 and TRBJ2-7, with D unclear. The CDR3 spans 14 residues. V dropped 2 bases and J dropped 0 bases, with 8 bases sitting between them. Germline loops: CDR1 MNHEY, CDR2 SMNVEV (reference sequence). CDR3 residues: CASSLHKNSYEQYF. The CDR3 DNA is TGTGCCAGCAGTTTACACAAGAACTCCTACGAGCAGTACTTC.

In regard to this clone: This sample includes further DNA sequences coding for the same CDR3. The V gene is TRBV5-1, the J gene TRBJ2-3, with D hard to call. Looked up from germline, CDR1 is SGHRS and CDR2 is YFSETQ. This CDR3 region has 13 residues. Trimming left V 3 bases short and J 0 bases short, with 5 bases between. CDR3 in amino acids: CASSSPSTDTQYF. Here the CDR3 DNA reads TGCGCCAGCAGCTCTCCTAGCACAGATACGCAGTATTTT.

This sequence joins TRBV9 and TRBJ2-1, with 7 bases matching TRBD2. Germline V gene sequence: CDR1 SGDLS, CDR2 YYNGEE. The V gene end was trimmed by 4 bases and the J gene end by 4 bases; junction bases not matched to a gene: 11. CDR3 length: 16 residues. In nucleotides, the CDR3 is TGTGCCAGCAGCCCCCGGGGACTACTCGGGTACAATGAGCAGTTCTTC. This translates into CASSPRGLLGYNEQFF.

The chain is built from TRBV5-1 and TRBJ2-7; D is uncertain. Germline-derived CDR1 and CDR2 are SGHRS and YFSETQ. Trimming left V 4 bases short and J 4 bases short, with 9 bases between. This CDR3 is 12 amino acids long. The chain's CDR3 is CASSPGLYEQYF. The CDR3 nucleotides read TGCGCCAGCAGCCCCGGGTTGTACGAGCAGTACTTC.

This chain links TRBV27 with TRBJ2-7; TRBD1 matches 12 bases. Trimming cost V 1 base and J 7 bases; bases outside gene matches: 8. Germline V gene data show CDR1 as MNHEY and CDR2 as SMNVEV (reference sequence). The CDR3 has 16 amino acids. CDR3 sequence reads: CASSLFGTGGPAEQYF. The DNA of the CDR3 is TGTGCCAGCAGTTTATTTGGGACAGGGGGCCCAGCGGAGCAGTACTTC.

This sequence joins TRBV5-1 and TRBJ2-7, with 9 positions matching TRBD1. Germline V CDR1 and CDR2: SGHRS, YFSETQ. The CDR3 spans 14 residues. The J segment lost 1 base and the V segment lost 4 bases, leaving 3 bases of the junction unmatched. The CDR3 protein is CASSTGTGSYEQYF. The CDR3 DNA reads TGCGCCAGCAGCACCGGGACAGGGTCCTACGAGCAGTACTTC.

The rearrangement links TRBV2 to TRBJ2-3, with a possible D match to TRBD2 (6 bases). The CDR3 extends over 15 amino acids. CDR1 and CDR2 from the germline V gene are SNHLY and FYNNEI. Trimming removed 2 bases from V and 2 bases from J, with 11 bases in between. For the CDR3, the DNA is TGTGCCAGCAGTGAATGGGGGGTCCCCACAGATACGCAGTATTTT. This sequence encodes CASSEWGVPTDTQYF.

This chain joins TRBV25-1 and TRBJ2-3; 8 nucleotides align to TRBD2. The V gene end was trimmed by 2 bases and the J gene end by 5 bases; junction bases not matched to a gene: 15. The CDR3 sequence is 18 residues long. Germline-derived CDR1 and CDR2 are MGHDK and SYGVNS. The CDR3 protein is CASSERKFGAGVGDTQYF. In DNA, the CDR3 is TGTGCCAGCAGTGAACGTAAATTTGGAGCGGGGGTCGGAGATACGCAGTATTTT.

J is TRBJ1-4 and V is TRBV19; the D is unclear. Germline assignment: CDR1 LNHDA and CDR2 SQIVND (reference sequence). V was shortened by 0 bases and J by 17 bases, with 16 bases between the two germline ends. The CDR3 covers 13 residues. CDR3 amino acids: CASSIDLLRGFFF. For the CDR3, the DNA is TGTGCCAGTAGTATAGATCTTCTCCGAGGGTTTTTTTTT.

The chain is built from TRBV27 and TRBJ2-2; the D gene is possibly TRBD2 (6 bases). V was trimmed by 5 bases and J by 0 bases, leaving 10 bases between them. The CDR3 length is 15 residues. Looked up from germline, CDR1 is MNHEY and CDR2 is SMNVEV (reference sequence). The CDR3 bases are TGTGCCAGCAGTCTCGGGACTGCGAACACCGGGGAGCTGTTTTTT. It is translated as CASSLGTANTGELFF.

V is TRBV9 and J is TRBJ1-4, with 7 bases that match TRBD1. Germline CDR1 reads SGDLS; CDR2 reads YYNGEE. V was clipped by 3 bases and J by 4 bases; unmatched bases: 3. The CDR3 covers 14 residues. The CDR3 spells CASSETGSNEKLFF. Here the CDR3 DNA reads TGTGCCAGCAGCGAGACAGGGAGTAATGAAAAACTGTTTTTT.

This chain links TRBV4-1 with TRBJ2-1; TRBD2 matches 13 bases. The CDR3 consists of 18 residues. The trim removed 0 bases at V and 3 bases at J, leaving 5 bases unmatched. In germline, CDR1 is MGHRA, CDR2 YSYEKL. The CDR3 spells CASSQDPGLAGDYNEQFF. For the CDR3, the DNA is TGCGCCAGCAGCCAAGACCCTGGACTAGCGGGGGACTACAATGAGCAGTTCTTC.

The chain has TRBV2 and TRBJ2-7; 7 nucleotides line up with TRBD1. The CDR3 is 14 residues long. Germline CDR1 SNHLY, CDR2 FYNNEI. After removal of 5 bases from V and 2 bases from J, the junction contained 6 bases not matched to a gene. The CDR3 DNA reads as TGTGCCAGCAGTCCGACAGGGACCCCCTACGAGCAGTACTTC. Translating it yields CASSPTGTPYEQYF.

The sample holds a few counts of this clone. The chain has TRBV30 and TRBJ2-5; possibly TRBD1 for D (6 bases). V was cut by 6 bases and J by 1 base, with 21 bases left in between. Germline values: CDR1 GTSNPN, CDR2 SVGIG (reference sequence). The CDR3 length is 16 residues. CDR3 loop: CACSTGQRSSQETQYF. In DNA form, the CDR3 reads TGTGCCTGTTCCACCGGACAGAGAAGTAGCCAAGAGACCCAGTACTTC.

The chain employs TRBV2 and TRBJ2-3; 10 bases align to TRBD2. V was clipped by 6 bases and J by 1 base; unmatched bases: 4. The CDR3 extends over 15 amino acids. The germline gives CDR1 SNHLY, CDR2 FYNNEI. The CDR3 is CASRTGTSGTDTQYF. In nucleotides, the CDR3 is TGTGCCAGCAGGACGGGGACTAGCGGCACAGATACGCAGTATTTT.